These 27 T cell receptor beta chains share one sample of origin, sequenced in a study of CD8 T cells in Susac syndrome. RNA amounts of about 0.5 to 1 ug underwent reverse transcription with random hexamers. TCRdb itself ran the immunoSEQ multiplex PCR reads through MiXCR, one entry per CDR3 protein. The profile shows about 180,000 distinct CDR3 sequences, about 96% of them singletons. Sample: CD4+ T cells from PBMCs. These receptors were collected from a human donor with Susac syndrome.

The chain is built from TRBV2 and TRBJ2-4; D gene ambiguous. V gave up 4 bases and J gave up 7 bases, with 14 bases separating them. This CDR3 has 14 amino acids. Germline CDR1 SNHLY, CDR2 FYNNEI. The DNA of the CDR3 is TGTGCCAGCAGTGGCGGCGCCCTGCGGAACATTCAGTACTTC. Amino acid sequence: CASSGGALRNIQYF.

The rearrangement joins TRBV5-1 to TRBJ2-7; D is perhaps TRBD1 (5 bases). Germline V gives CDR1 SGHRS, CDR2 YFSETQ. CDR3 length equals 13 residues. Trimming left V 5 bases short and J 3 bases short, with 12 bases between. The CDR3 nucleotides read TGCGCCAGCAGTTTTGACAGTTACTACGAGCAGTACTTC. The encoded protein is CASSFDSYYEQYF. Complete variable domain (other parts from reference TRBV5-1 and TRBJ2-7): KAGVTQTPRYLIKTRGQQVTLSCSPISGHRSVSWYQQTPGQGLQFLFEYFSETQRNKGNFPGRFSGRQFSNSRSEMNVSTLELGDSALYLCASSFDSYYEQYFGPGTRLTVT.

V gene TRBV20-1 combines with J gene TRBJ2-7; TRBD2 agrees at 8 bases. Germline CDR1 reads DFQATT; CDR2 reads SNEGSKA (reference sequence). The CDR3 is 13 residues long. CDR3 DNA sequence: TGCGGAGGGGCTAGCGGGTCGTCCTACGAGCAGTACTTC. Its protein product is CGGASGSSYEQYF.

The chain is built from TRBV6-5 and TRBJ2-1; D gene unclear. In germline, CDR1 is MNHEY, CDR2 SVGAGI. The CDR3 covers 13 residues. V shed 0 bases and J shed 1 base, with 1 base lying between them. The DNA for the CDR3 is TGTGCCAGCAGTTACTCTTCCTACAATGAGCAGTTCTTC. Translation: CASSYSSYNEQFF.

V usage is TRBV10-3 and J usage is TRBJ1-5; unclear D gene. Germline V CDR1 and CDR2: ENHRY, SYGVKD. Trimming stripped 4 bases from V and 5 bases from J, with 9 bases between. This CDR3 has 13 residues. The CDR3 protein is CAISVRVDQPQHF. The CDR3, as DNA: TGTGCCATCAGTGTCCGAGTGGATCAGCCCCAGCATTTT.

CDR3 amino acids: CAWSVGGDTQYF. CDR3 coding DNA: TGTGCCTGGAGTGTTGGGGGTGATACGCAGTATTTT. V is TRBV30 and J is TRBJ2-3; D could derive from TRBD1 or TRBD2 (5 bases each). In germline, CDR1 is GTSNPN, CDR2 SVGIG (reference sequence). The CDR3 length is 12 residues. With 0 bases removed from V and 6 bases from J, the gap between germline ends came to 7 bases.

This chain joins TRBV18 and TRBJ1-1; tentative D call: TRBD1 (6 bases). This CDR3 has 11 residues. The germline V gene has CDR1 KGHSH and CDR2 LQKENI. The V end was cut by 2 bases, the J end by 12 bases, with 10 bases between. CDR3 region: CASSPTQGSFF. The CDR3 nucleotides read TGTGCCAGCTCACCAACACAGGGTTCTTTCTTT.

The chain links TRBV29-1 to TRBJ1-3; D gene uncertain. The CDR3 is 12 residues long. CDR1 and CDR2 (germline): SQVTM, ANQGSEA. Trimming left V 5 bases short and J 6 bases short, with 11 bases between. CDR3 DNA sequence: TGCAGCGTTATTTTTGTAGAAAACACCATATATTTT. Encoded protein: CSVIFVENTIYF.

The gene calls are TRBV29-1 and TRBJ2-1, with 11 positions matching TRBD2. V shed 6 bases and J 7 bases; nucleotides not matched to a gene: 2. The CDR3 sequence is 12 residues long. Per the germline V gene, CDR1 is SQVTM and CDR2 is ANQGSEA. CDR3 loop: CSVTSGGNEQFF. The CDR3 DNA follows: TGCAGCGTCACTAGCGGGGGAAATGAGCAGTTCTTC.

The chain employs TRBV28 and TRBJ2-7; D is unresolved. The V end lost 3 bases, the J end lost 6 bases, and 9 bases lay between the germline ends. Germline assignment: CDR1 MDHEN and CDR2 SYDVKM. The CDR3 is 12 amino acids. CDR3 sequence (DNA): TGTGCCAGCAGTTTCCCATTTGTCGAGCAGTACTTC. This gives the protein CASSFPFVEQYF.

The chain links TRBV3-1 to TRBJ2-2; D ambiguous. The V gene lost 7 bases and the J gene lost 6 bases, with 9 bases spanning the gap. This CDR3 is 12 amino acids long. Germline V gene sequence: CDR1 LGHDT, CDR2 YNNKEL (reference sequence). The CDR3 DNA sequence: TGTGCCAGCACCCCCGGCTCCGGGGAGCTGTTTTTT. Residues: CASTPGSGELFF.

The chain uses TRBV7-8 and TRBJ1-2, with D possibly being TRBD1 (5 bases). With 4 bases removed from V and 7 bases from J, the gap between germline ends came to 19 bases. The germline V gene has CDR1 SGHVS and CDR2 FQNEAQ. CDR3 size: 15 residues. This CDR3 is CASSSGAGRPSGYTF. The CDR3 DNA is TGTGCCAGCAGCTCTGGGGCGGGGCGGCCTAGTGGCTACACCTTC.

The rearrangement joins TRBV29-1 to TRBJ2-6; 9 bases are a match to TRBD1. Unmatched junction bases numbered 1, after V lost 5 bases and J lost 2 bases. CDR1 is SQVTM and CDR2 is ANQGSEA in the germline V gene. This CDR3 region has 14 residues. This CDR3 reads CSVWDRAGANVLTF. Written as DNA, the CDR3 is TGCAGCGTTTGGGACAGGGCTGGGGCCAACGTCCTGACTTTC.

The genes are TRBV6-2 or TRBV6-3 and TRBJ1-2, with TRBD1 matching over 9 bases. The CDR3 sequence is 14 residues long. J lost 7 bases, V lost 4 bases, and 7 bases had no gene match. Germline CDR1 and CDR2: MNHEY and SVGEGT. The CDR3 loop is CASSSGQGVGGYTF. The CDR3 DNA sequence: TGTGCCAGCAGTTCGGGACAGGGTGTAGGTGGCTACACCTTC.

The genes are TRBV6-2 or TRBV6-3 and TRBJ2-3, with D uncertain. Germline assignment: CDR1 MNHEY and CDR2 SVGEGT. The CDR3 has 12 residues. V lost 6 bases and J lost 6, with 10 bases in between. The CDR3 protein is CASSPPADTQYF. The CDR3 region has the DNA TGTGCCAGCAGCCCCCCCGCGGATACGCAGTATTTT.

The chain's CDR3 is CASSLGGSAGPQHF. The DNA of the CDR3 is TGTGCCAGCAGCTTAGGTGGCAGTGCCGGGCCCCAGCATTTT. The chain links TRBV7-2 to TRBJ1-5; unclear D gene. The CDR3 loop spans 14 amino acids. With 1 base removed from V and 9 bases from J, the gap between germline ends came to 13 bases. Per the germline V gene, CDR1 is SGHTA and CDR2 is FQGNSA.

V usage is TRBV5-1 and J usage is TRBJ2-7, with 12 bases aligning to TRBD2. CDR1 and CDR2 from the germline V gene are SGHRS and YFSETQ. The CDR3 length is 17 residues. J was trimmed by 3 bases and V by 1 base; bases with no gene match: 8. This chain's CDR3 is CASSLTLRLAGVYEQYF. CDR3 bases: TGCGCCAGCAGCTTGACCCTCCGACTAGCGGGAGTCTACGAGCAGTACTTC.

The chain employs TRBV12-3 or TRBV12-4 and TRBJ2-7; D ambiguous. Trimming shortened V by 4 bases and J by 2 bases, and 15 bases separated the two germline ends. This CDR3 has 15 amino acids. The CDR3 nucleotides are TGTGCCAGCAGTTCCGAGTCGTTCAGCCCCTACGAGCAGTACTTC. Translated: CASSSESFSPYEQYF.

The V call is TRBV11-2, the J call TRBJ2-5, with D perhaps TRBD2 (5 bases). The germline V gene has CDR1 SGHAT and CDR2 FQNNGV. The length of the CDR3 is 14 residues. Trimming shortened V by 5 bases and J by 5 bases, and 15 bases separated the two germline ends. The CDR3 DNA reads TGTGCCAGCAGCGGTAGTCTAGCATGGGAGACCCAGTACTTC. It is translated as CASSGSLAWETQYF.

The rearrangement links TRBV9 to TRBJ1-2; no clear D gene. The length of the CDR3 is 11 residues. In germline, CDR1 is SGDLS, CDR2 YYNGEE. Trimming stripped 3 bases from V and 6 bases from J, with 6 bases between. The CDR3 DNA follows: TGTGCCAGCAGCGCCCAGAATGGCTACACCTTC. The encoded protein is CASSAQNGYTF.

The CDR3 reads CASSRDRVGGYTF. In DNA, the CDR3 is TGTGCCAGCAGCCGGGACAGAGTTGGAGGCTACACCTTC. The rearrangement joins TRBV3-1 to TRBJ1-2; 7 bases map to TRBD1. Germline trimming cut 4 bases from V and 8 bases from J; bases unmatched to any gene: 7. Per the germline V gene, CDR1 is LGHDT and CDR2 is YNNKEL (reference sequence). This CDR3 is 13 amino acids long.

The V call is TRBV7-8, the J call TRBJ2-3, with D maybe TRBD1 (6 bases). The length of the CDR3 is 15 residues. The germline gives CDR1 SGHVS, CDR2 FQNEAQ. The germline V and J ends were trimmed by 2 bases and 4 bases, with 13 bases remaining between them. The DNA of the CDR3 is TGTGCCAGCAGCTTATACCAGGGGACACCAGATACGCAGTATTTT. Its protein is CASSLYQGTPDTQYF.

This CDR3 reads CASSFMGGRETQYF. The CDR3 bases are TGTGCCAGCAGTTTCATGGGGGGAAGGGAGACCCAGTACTTC. The chain joins TRBV28 to TRBJ2-5; D is perhaps TRBD2 (6 bases). There are 14 residues in the CDR3. Germline CDR1 and CDR2: MDHEN and SYDVKM. Trimming removed 3 bases at V and 5 bases at J, with 13 bases between.

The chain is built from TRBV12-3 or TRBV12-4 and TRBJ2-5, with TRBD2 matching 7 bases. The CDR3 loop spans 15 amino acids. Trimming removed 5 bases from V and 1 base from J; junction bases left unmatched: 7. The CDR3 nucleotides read TGTGCCAGCAGTCCGCCGGGAGGCCTCCAAGAGACCCAGTACTTC. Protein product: CASSPPGGLQETQYF.

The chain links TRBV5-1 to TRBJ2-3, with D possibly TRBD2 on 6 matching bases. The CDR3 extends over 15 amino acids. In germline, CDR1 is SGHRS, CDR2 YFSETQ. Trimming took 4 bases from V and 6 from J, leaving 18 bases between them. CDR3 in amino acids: CASSPLAVTLDTQYF. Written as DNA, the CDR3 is TGCGCCAGCAGCCCCTTAGCGGTGACGCTCGATACGCAGTATTTT.

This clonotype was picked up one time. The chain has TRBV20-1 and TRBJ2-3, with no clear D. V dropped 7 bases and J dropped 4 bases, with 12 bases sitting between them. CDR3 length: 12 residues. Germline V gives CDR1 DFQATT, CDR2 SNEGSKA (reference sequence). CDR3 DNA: TGCAGTGTCTCGCCTGGGGCAGATACGCAGTATTTT. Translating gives CSVSPGADTQYF.

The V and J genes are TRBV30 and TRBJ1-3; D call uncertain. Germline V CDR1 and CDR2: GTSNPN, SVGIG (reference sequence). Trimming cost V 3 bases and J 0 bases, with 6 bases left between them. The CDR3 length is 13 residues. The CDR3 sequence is CAWSDNSGNTIYF. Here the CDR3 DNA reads TGTGCCTGGAGCGATAACTCTGGAAACACCATATATTTT.